The 4 T cell receptor beta chains given below trace back to one sample, sequenced in a study of cytomegalovirus exposure and HLA in healthy donors. Primers: 60 Vbeta forward and 13 Jbeta reverse. This table comes from immunoSEQ multiplex PCR, and its TCRdb copy is limited to in-frame clones, with some not included. Here the sample spans about 94,000 clones, roughly 86% being singletons. Sequencing was performed on PBMCs. The receptors stem from a human donor in good health.

This clone turned up a few times. The J gene is TRBJ1-2, the V gene TRBV4-1, with 8 bases lining up with TRBD1. The germline V gene has CDR1 MGHRA and CDR2 YSYEKL. The V and J ends lost 6 bases and 7 bases, in that order; junction bases with no gene match: 13. The CDR3 extends over 15 amino acids. The CDR3 DNA reads as TGCGCCAGCAGTATATTCCCGGGACAGGAAGGTGGCTACACCTTC. Protein product: CASSIFPGQEGGYTF.

The V call is TRBV5-4, the J call TRBJ2-3; D perhaps matches TRBD1 (6 bases). Germline-derived CDR1 and CDR2 are SGHNT and YYREEE (reference sequence). The CDR3 contains 13 residues. V dropped 4 bases and J dropped 4 bases, with 10 bases sitting between them. DNA for the CDR3: TGTGCCAGCAGCCCTGCAGGGGCAGATACGCAGTATTTT. Its translation is CASSPAGADTQYF.

The V call is TRBV4-1, the J call TRBJ2-5; maybe TRBD1 (5 bases). This CDR3 has 17 residues. From germline, CDR1 is MGHRA and CDR2 YSYEKL. The V and J ends lost 1 base and 2 bases respectively, with 17 bases between them. The CDR3 DNA reads TGCGCCAGCAGCCAAGGGCTTGGCGCAGGGCTACAAGAGACCCAGTACTTC. Its translation is CASSQGLGAGLQETQYF.

V and J are TRBV7-2 and TRBJ2-7, with a weak D call TRBD2 (5 bases). Trimming took off 1 base at V and 0 bases at J, with 19 bases between the two ends. Germline V gene sequence: CDR1 SGHTA, CDR2 FQGNSA. The CDR3 extends over 18 amino acids. The DNA for the CDR3 is TGTGCCAGCAGCTTAGGGCTCGTTGGGAGCGGTCTCTCCTACGAGCAGTACTTC. It encodes CASSLGLVGSGLSYEQYF. The variable domain in full, with the rest retrieved from reference TRBV7-2 and TRBJ2-7, is GAGVSQSPSNKVTEKGKDVELRCDPISGHTALYWYRQSLGQGLEFLIYFQGNSAPDKSGLPSDRFSAERTGGSVSTLTIQRTQQEDSAVYLCASSLGLVGSGLSYEQYFGPGTRLTVT.